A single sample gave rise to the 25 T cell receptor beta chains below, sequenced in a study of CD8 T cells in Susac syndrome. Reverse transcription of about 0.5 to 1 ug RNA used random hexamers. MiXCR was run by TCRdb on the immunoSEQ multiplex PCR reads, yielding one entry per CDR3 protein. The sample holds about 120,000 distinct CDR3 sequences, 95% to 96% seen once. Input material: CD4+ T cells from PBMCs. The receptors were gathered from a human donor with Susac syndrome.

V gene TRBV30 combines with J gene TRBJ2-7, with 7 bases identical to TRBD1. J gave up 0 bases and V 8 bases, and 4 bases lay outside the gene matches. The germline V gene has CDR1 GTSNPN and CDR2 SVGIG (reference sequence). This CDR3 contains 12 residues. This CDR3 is CALYRGSYEQYF. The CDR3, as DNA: TGTGCCCTGTACAGGGGCTCCTACGAGCAGTACTTC.

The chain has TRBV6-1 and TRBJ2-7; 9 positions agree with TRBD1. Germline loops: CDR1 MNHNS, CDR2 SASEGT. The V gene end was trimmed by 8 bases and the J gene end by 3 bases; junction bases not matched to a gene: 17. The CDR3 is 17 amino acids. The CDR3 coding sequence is TGTGCCAGCGAGGGACTTCTTGGGGACAGGGTCATCTACGAGCAGTACTTC. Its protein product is CASEGLLGDRVIYEQYF.

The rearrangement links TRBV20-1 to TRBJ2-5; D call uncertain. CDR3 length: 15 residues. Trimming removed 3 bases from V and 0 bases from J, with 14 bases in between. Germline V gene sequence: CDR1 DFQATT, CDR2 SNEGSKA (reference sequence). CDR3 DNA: TGCAGTGCTAGCGGAAACCCACTGAACCAAGAGACCCAGTACTTC. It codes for CSASGNPLNQETQYF.

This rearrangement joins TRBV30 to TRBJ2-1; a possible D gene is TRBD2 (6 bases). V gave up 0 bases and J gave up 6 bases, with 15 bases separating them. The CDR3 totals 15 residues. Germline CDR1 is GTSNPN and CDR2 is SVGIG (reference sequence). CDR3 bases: TGTGCCTGGAGTGTGCGGAGGGCCTTTGGCAATGAGCAGTTCTTC. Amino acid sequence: CAWSVRRAFGNEQFF.

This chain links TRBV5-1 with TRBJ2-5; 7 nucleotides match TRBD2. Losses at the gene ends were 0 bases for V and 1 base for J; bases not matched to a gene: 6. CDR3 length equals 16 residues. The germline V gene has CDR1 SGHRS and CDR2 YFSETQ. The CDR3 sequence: CASSLARAGLQETQYF. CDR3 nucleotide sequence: TGCGCCAGCAGCTTGGCCCGAGCGGGGCTCCAAGAGACCCAGTACTTC.

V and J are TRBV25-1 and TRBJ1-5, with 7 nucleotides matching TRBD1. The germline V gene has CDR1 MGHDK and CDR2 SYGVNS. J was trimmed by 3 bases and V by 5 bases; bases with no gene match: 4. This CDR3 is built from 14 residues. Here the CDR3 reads CASSPTGFNQPQHF. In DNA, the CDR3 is TGTGCCAGCAGTCCGACAGGGTTCAATCAGCCCCAGCATTTT.

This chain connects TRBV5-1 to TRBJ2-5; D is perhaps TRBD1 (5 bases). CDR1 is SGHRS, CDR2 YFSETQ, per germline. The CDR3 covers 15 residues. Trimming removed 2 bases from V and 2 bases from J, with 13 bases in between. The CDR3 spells CASSFGQGPQETQYF. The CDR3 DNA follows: TGCGCCAGCAGCTTCGGGCAGGGTCCTCAAGAGACCCAGTACTTC.

The chain's CDR3 is CASSQDSRTHTEAFF. The CDR3 nucleotides read TGTGCCAGCAGCCAAGATTCAAGGACCCACACTGAAGCTTTCTTT. This chain uses TRBV3-1 with TRBJ1-1; D is unresolved. V was trimmed by 0 bases and J by 3 bases, leaving 11 bases between them. Germline V gene sequence: CDR1 LGHDT, CDR2 YNNKEL (reference sequence). The CDR3 has 15 residues.

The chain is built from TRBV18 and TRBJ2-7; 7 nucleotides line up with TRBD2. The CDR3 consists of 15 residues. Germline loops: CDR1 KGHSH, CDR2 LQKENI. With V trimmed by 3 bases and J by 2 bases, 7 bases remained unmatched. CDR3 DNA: TGTGCCAGCTCACCGCCAGGGACTACAACCTACGAGCAGTACTTC. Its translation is CASSPPGTTTYEQYF.

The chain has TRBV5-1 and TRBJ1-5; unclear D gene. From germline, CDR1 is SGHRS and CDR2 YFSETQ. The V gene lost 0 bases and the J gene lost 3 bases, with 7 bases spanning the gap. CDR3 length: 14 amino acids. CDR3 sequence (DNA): TGCGCCAGCAGCTTGGAAGGTTACAATCAGCCCCAGCATTTT. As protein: CASSLEGYNQPQHF.

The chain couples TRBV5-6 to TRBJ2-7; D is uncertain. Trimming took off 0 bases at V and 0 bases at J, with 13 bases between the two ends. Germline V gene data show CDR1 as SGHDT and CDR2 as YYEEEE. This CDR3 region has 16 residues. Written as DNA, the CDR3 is TGTGCCAGCAGCTTGGTGGGGATTGGAAGCTCCTACGAGCAGTACTTC. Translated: CASSLVGIGSSYEQYF.

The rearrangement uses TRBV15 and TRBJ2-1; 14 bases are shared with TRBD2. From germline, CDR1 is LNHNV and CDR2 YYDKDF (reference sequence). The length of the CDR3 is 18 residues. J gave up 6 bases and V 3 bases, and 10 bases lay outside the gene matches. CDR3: CATSSPGTSGSFSNEQFF. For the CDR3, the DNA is TGTGCCACCAGCAGTCCCGGGACTAGCGGGAGTTTTTCCAATGAGCAGTTCTTC.

In DNA form, the CDR3 reads TGTGCCAGCAGCTTGGATATCGGGACAGGCACTGAAGCTTTCTTT. The encoded protein is CASSLDIGTGTEAFF. The V call is TRBV5-5, the J call TRBJ1-1, with 8 bases that match TRBD1. The V gene's germline CDR1 is SGHKS and CDR2 YYEKEE (reference sequence). The V segment lost 0 bases and the J segment 4 bases; nucleotides outside the gene matches: 5. The CDR3 spans 15 residues.

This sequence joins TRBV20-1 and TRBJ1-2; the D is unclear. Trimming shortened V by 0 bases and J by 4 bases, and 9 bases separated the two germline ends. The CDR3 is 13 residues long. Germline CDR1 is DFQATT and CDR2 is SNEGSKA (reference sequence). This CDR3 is CSARDSYVYGYTF. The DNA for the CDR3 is TGCAGTGCTAGAGATTCCTATGTCTATGGCTACACCTTC.

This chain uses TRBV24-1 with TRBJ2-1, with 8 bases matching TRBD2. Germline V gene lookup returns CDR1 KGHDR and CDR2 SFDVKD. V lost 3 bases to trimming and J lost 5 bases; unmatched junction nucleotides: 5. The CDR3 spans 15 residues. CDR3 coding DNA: TGTGCCACCAGTGATAGCGGGAGAAGCCACAATGAGCAGTTCTTC. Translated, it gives CATSDSGRSHNEQFF.

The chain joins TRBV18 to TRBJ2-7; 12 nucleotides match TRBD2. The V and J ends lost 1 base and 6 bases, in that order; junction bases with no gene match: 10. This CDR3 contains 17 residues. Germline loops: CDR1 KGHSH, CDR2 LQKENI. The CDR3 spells CASSPLVTSGRRSEQYF. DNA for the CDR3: TGTGCCAGCTCACCACTTGTAACTAGCGGGAGGCGCTCCGAGCAGTACTTC.

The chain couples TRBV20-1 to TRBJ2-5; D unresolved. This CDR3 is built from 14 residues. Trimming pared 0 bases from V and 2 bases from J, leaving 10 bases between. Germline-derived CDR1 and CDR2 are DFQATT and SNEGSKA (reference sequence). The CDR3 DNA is TGCAGTGCTAGAGATCCAAGGGATCAAGAGACCCAGTACTTC. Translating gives CSARDPRDQETQYF.

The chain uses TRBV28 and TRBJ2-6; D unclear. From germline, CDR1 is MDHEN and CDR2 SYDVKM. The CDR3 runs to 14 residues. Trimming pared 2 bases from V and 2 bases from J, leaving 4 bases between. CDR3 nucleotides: TGTGCCAGCAGTTTAGCCACTGGGGCCAACGTCCTGACTTTC. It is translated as CASSLATGANVLTF.

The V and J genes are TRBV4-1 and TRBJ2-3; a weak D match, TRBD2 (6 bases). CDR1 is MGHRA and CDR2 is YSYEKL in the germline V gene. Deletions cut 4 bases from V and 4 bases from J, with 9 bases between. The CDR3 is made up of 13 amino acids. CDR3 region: CASSLGSADTQYF. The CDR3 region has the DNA TGCGCCAGCAGCCTCGGGAGTGCAGATACGCAGTATTTT.

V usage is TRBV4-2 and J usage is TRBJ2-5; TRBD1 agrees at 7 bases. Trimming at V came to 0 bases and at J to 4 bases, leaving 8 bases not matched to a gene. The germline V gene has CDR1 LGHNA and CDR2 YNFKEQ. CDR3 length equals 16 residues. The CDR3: CASSQDRDSGIETQYF. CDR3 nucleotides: TGTGCCAGCAGCCAAGATAGGGACAGTGGGATAGAGACCCAGTACTTC.

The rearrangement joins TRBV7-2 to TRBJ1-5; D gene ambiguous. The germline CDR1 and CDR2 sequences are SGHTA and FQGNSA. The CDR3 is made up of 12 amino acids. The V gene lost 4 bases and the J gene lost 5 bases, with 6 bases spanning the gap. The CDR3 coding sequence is TGTGCCAGCAGCTCCCCCTATCAGCCCCAGCATTTT. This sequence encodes CASSSPYQPQHF.

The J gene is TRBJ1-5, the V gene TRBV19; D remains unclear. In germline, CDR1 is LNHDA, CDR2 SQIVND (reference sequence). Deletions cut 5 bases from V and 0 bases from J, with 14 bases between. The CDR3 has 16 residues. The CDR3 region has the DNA TGTGCCAGTAGTTTTACAGCCACAGTTAGCAATCAGCCCCAGCATTTT. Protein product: CASSFTATVSNQPQHF.

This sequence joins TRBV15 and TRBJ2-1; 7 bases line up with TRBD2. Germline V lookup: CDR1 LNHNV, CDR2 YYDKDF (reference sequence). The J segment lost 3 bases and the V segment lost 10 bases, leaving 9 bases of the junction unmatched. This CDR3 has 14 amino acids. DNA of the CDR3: TGTGCCATCCGGAGGGCTAGCGGCTACAATGAGCAGTTCTTC. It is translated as CAIRRASGYNEQFF.

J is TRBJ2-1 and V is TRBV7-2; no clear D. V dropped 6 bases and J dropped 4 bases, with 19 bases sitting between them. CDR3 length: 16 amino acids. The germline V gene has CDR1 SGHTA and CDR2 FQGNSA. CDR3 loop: CASSFPGPVGYNEQFF. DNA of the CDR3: TGTGCCAGCAGTTTTCCTGGCCCCGTGGGTTACAATGAGCAGTTCTTC.

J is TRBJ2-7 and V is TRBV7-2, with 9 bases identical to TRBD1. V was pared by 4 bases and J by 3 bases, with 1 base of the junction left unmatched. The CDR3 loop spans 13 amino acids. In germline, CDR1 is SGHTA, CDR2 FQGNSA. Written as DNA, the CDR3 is TGTGCCAGCAGCTCGGACAGGGGCTACGAGCAGTACTTC. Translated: CASSSDRGYEQYF.